This T cell receptor (beta chain) was retrieved from a study of monozygotic twins with inflammatory bowel disease (dated by TCRdb to the late 2010s). Study-level background: The full study comprised some 30 monozygotic twin pairs: nine German pairs (four IBD-concordant, five IBD-discordant) and 19 IBD-discordant Danish pairs. Within discordant pairs, disease-associated traits were sought mainly by comparing IBD patients with their genetically identical healthy co-twins. Each individual had, on average, about 151 000 unique TCRalpha sequences and 181 000 unique TCRbeta sequences available for analysis.

Remarks on this clonotype: Its antigen specificity is not known.

The method was 5' RACE. Each TCR library was prepared from around 3,400 ng of total RNA. For each sample, cDNA synthesis was carried out in eight separate reactions using SMARTScribe reverse transcriptase. Unique molecular identifiers containing a 6-nucleotide sample barcode were introduced through template switching during cDNA synthesis. Two nested PCRs of around 15 and 10 cycles amplified the TCRalpha and TCRbeta cDNA, and bead purification followed each PCR. Before amplification, cDNA was treated with uracil DNA-glycosylase and purified using the QIAquick PCR purification kit. The second PCR was the step at which Illumina TruSeq-compatible adapters and sample-specific barcodes were added. TapeStation and Qubit were used to check library quality and concentration, and approximately 5 ng of each library went into the pool. The pooled libraries were sequenced with 2 x 100 bp reads and custom sequencing primers on an Illumina HiSeq2500 single-index Rapid Run. The original methods were these. PCR and sequencing errors were corrected by UMI-based consensus assembly using MiGEC version 1.2.6. V(D)J alignment, clonotype assembly and CDR3 extraction were performed with MiXCR version 2.1.1. To normalise gene usage, clonotype sharing and MAIT/NKT TCR abundance, the analysis used the top 1000, 10 000 and 20 000 clonotypes per sample. Diversity was computed as the inverse Simpson index with the vegan R package after downsampling to 27 000 UMIs. Paired Mann-Whitney U tests were applied to discordant twin pairs, and Benjamini-Hochberg correction was used for multiple testing. TCRdb reanalyzed the reads, keeping one entry per CDR3 protein sequence and omitting DNA. The V and J calls here are based on TCRdb, not the publication. The data table for this sample lists some 150,000 distinct CDR3 sequences. 7.4% of the sample rests with the top ten.

From each donor, a roughly 2.7 ml peripheral blood sample was drawn into PAXgene tubes and stored at -80 degrees C. Without T cell sorting, total RNA was isolated from whole blood using the PAXgene blood miRNA kit on an automated QIAcube. Peripheral blood from monozygotic twin pairs, either concordant or discordant for inflammatory bowel disease, underwent deep TCRalpha and TCRbeta repertoire profiling that used unique molecular barcoding. Smoking habits were recorded for all twin pairs, with individuals classified as current, former or never smokers. From cysteine to phenylalanine, the CDR3 is 14 amino acids long. The DNA sequence is not available. Looking up the germline V gene yields CDR1 SGHTA and CDR2 FQGNSA. Overall study outcomes, separate from this receptor: The analysis was unable to tell apart different T cell subtypes. Measured by the inverse Simpson index, TCRbeta repertoire diversity was lower in IBD patients than in their healthy co-twins. The results gave no support for a single strong signal or clonotype linked to IBD. Fewer clonotypes were shared with other individuals by IBD patients than by healthy twins, most markedly in patients showing signs of disease activity. Concordant and discordant twins showed no difference in repertoire similarity, possibly because of limited statistical power. Because patients received different immunosuppressive treatments, the repertoires may have picked up extra background noise and variability between individuals.

The V and J segments used are TRBV7-2 and TRBJ1-2; TCRdb reports TRBD1, a call that lacks DNA to check it against. Sequencing input: blood. The receptor was isolated from a human donor with ulcerative colitis or Crohn's disease, or a healthy co-twin of an affected twin (not recorded which). The CDR3 loop reads CASSLVQGGGGYTF.